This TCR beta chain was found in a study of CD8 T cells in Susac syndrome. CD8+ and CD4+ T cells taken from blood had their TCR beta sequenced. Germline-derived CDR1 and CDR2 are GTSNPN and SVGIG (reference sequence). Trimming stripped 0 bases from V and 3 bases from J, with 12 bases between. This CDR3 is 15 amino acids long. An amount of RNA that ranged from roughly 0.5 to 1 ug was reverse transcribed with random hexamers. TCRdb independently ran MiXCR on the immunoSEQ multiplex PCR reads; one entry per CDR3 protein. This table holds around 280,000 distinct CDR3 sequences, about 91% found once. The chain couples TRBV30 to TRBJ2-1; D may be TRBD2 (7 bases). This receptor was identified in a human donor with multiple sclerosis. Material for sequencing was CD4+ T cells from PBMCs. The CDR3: CAWSVAGAIYNEQFF. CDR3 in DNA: TGTGCCTGGAGTGTTGCGGGGGCCATCTACAATGAGCAGTTCTTC.